The 31 T cell receptor beta chains in this list originate from one sample, sequenced in a study of T cells after posttransplantation cyclophosphamide. The method was immunoSEQ multiplex PCR; TCRdb's version includes in-frame clones alone and lacks a portion of them. The repertoire includes 10,000 to 13,000 clones, about 89% of them detected once, and 25% to 35% sits in the top ten. A marrow graft followed busulfan-fludarabine conditioning, with cyclophosphamide on days +3 and +4. The material was CD4+ T cells sorted from PBMCs, obtained after allogeneic stem cell transplant with posttransplant cyclophosphamide. The receptors here all came from a young adult male patient who received an allogeneic stem cell transplant from a related donor, was CMV-positive, and had acute GVHD only. T cells may partly derive from the graft donor.

V gene TRBV5-5 combines with J gene TRBJ1-4, with D possibly matching TRBD1 (5 bases). The CDR3 is 14 amino acids. Trimming took 3 bases from V and 8 from J, leaving 14 bases between them. Germline lookup yields CDR1 SGHKS and CDR2 YYEKEE (reference sequence). The CDR3 spells CASSWGGRGEKLFF. The DNA for the CDR3 is TGTGCCAGCAGCTGGGGGGGTCGCGGGGAAAAACTGTTTTTT.

The chain recombines TRBV5-1 with TRBJ2-1; D is possibly TRBD2 (6 bases). V shed 0 bases and J shed 9 bases, with 13 bases lying between them. CDR3 length: 14 residues. Germline CDR1 is SGHRS and CDR2 is YFSETQ. CDR3 protein: CASSLARGSGEQFF. In DNA, the CDR3 is TGCGCCAGCAGCTTGGCCCGGGGGAGCGGTGAGCAGTTCTTC.

This chain uses TRBV30 with TRBJ1-6, with 10 nucleotides matching TRBD1. The junction had 8 bases not matched to a gene; V was cut back by 3 bases and J by 9 bases. Germline loops: CDR1 GTSNPN, CDR2 SVGIG (reference sequence). The CDR3 spans 15 residues. CDR3 residues: CAWSFAGQGFSPLHF. The CDR3 DNA sequence: TGTGCCTGGAGCTTTGCGGGACAGGGGTTTTCACCCCTCCACTTT.

V is TRBV19 and J is TRBJ1-2; TRBD1 matches 8 bases. V gave up 4 bases and J gave up 5 bases; unmatched junction bases: 12. Germline V CDR1 and CDR2: LNHDA, SQIVND (reference sequence). This CDR3 has 16 residues. The CDR3 nucleotides are TGTGCCAGTAGTACCGTTGGGCAGGGGGCGGTGTATGGCTACACCTTC. Its protein is CASSTVGQGAVYGYTF.

The chain combines TRBV5-6 with TRBJ2-7; TRBD2 aligns across 7 bases. V lost 2 bases and J lost 4; bases outside the gene matches: 3. This CDR3 has 13 amino acids. Germline assignment: CDR1 SGHDT and CDR2 YYEEEE. The CDR3 DNA reads TGTGCCAGCAGCTTAGGAGCGGGGTACGAGCAGTACTTC. Its translation is CASSLGAGYEQYF.

The chain combines TRBV5-1 with TRBJ1-1, with D perhaps TRBD1 (6 bases). The CDR3 runs 13 residues. Per the germline V gene, CDR1 is SGHRS and CDR2 is YFSETQ. V lost 4 bases and J lost 4, with 11 bases in between. The CDR3 DNA sequence: TGCGCCAGCAGCCCCGGGACACCCACTGAAGCTTTCTTT. It encodes CASSPGTPTEAFF.

The chain combines TRBV4-3 with TRBJ1-4; no definite D call. The CDR3 length is 13 residues. The germline V gene has CDR1 LGHNA and CDR2 YSLEER. V shed 1 base and J shed 7 bases, with 7 bases lying between them. CDR3 loop: CASSQVSSEKLFF. CDR3 sequence (DNA): TGCGCCAGCAGCCAAGTCTCCAGTGAAAAACTGTTTTTT.

The chain couples TRBV5-1 to TRBJ1-1; D not resolved. CDR3 length: 13 amino acids. V dropped 0 bases and J dropped 5 bases, with 8 bases sitting between them. Germline V gene sequence: CDR1 SGHRS, CDR2 YFSETQ. The CDR3 bases are TGCGCCAGCAGCTTGGAAGAGGGAACTGAAGCTTTCTTT. Protein: CASSLEEGTEAFF.

About this clone itself: One junction end does not reproduce the germline sequence, and a read error may be involved. The chain links TRBV5-1 to TRBJ1-3, with 8 nucleotides matching TRBD1. CDR3 length: 16 amino acids. Germline V gene lookup returns CDR1 SGHRS and CDR2 YFSETQ. CDR3 nucleotides: TGCGCCAGCAGCTTGGACGGACAGGGACAAGGAAACATCATATCTTTT. Amino acids: CASSLDGQGQGNIISF.

V and J are TRBV7-8 and TRBJ1-3; no clear D. The CDR3 runs to 14 residues. The V end lost 4 bases, the J end lost 2 bases, and 9 bases lay between the germline ends. Per germline, CDR1 SGHVS and CDR2 FQNEAQ. CDR3 loop: CASSYAAAGNTIYF. DNA of the CDR3: TGTGCCAGCAGCTATGCAGCGGCTGGAAACACCATATATTTT.

In this sample, this clone turned up once. The CDR3, as DNA: TGTGCCACCAGCAGAGATCCCGGGACAGGGGGAGAGACCCAGTACTTC. As protein: CATSRDPGTGGETQYF. The chain has TRBV15 and TRBJ2-5; 11 bases fit TRBD1. With V trimmed by 0 bases and J by 4 bases, 4 bases remained unmatched. The CDR3 consists of 16 residues. Germline CDR1 LNHNV, CDR2 YYDKDF (reference sequence).

The chain uses TRBV7-8 and TRBJ1-5; D is uncertain. CDR3 size: 14 residues. The germline V gene has CDR1 SGHVS and CDR2 FQNEAQ. Trimming removed 2 bases from V and 3 bases from J, with 8 bases in between. The chain's CDR3 is CASSLNTPNQPQHF. CDR3 sequence (DNA): TGTGCCAGCAGCTTAAACACCCCCAATCAGCCCCAGCATTTT.

The chain couples TRBV25-1 to TRBJ2-3, with TRBD2 matching over 10 bases. After removal of 3 bases from V and 3 bases from J, the junction contained 6 bases not matched to a gene. Germline V gives CDR1 MGHDK, CDR2 SYGVNS. CDR3 length equals 16 residues. CDR3 protein: CASSDPERGGTDTQYF. Here the CDR3 DNA reads TGTGCCAGCAGTGATCCAGAGCGGGGGGGGACAGATACGCAGTATTTT.

The rearrangement uses TRBV7-9 and TRBJ1-2; possible D gene TRBD1, 5 bases. The CDR3 is 13 residues long. From germline, CDR1 is SEHNR and CDR2 FQNEAQ (reference sequence). V lost 2 bases and J lost 8, with 12 bases in between. The CDR3, as DNA: TGTGCCAGCAGCTTACGTGTCTGGGGCGGCTACACCTTC. It yields the protein CASSLRVWGGYTF.

The rearrangement joins TRBV7-2 to TRBJ2-3, with 12 bases aligning to TRBD2. V lost 0 bases and J lost 4; bases outside the gene matches: 8. The length of the CDR3 is 18 residues. CDR1 is SGHTA and CDR2 is FQGNSA in the germline V gene. CDR3 coding DNA: TGTGCCAGCAGCTTAGCTCGCCTAGCGGGGGGGCGGTCAGATACGCAGTATTTT. It is translated as CASSLARLAGGRSDTQYF.

The chain joins TRBV27 to TRBJ2-5; D gene ambiguous. CDR1 and CDR2 from the germline V gene are MNHEY and SMNVEV (reference sequence). V lost 8 bases, J lost 0 bases, and 13 bases lay in between. The CDR3 consists of 14 residues. The CDR3 region is CASGRSGYQETQYF. The CDR3 DNA reads as TGTGCCAGCGGAAGATCCGGGTACCAAGAGACCCAGTACTTC.

This clone appeared once. The V call is TRBV30, the J call TRBJ1-1; D not resolved. Germline CDR1 is GTSNPN and CDR2 is SVGIG (reference sequence). V was clipped by 0 bases and J by 4 bases, with 12 bases between them. The CDR3 is 14 residues long. The CDR3 sequence is CAWSVPAGITEAFF. The CDR3 nucleotides read TGTGCCTGGAGTGTCCCGGCAGGTATCACTGAAGCTTTCTTT.

The rearrangement joins TRBV5-1 to TRBJ1-3; 7 positions agree with TRBD1. The V gene end was trimmed by 2 bases and the J gene end by 2 bases; junction bases not matched to a gene: 1. Germline V CDR1 and CDR2: SGHRS, YFSETQ. The length of the CDR3 is 14 residues. CDR3 in amino acids: CASSFGQAGNTIYF. In DNA form, the CDR3 reads TGCGCCAGCAGCTTCGGACAGGCTGGAAACACCATATATTTT. The full variable domain, rest sourced from reference TRBV5-1 and TRBJ1-3, is KAGVTQTPRYLIKTRGQQVTLSCSPISGHRSVSWYQQTPGQGLQFLFEYFSETQRNKGNFPGRFSGRQFSNSRSEMNVSTLELGDSALYLCASSFGQAGNTIYFGEGSWLTVV.

V is TRBV9 and J is TRBJ1-2; D call uncertain. From germline, CDR1 is SGDLS and CDR2 YYNGEE. Trimming pared 1 base from V and 0 bases from J, leaving 10 bases between. CDR3 size: 15 residues. CDR3 DNA sequence: TGTGCCAGCAGCGTAACCGCAGACTCTAACTATGGCTACACCTTC. It encodes CASSVTADSNYGYTF.

This chain connects TRBV7-9 to TRBJ2-3; TRBD2 agrees at 7 bases. Germline-derived CDR1 and CDR2 are SEHNR and FQNEAQ (reference sequence). This CDR3 spans 15 amino acids. V was pared by 2 bases and J by 3 bases, with 5 bases of the junction left unmatched. The CDR3 loop is CASSLPSGVTDTQYF. In nucleotides, the CDR3 is TGTGCCAGCAGCTTACCCAGCGGGGTGACAGATACGCAGTATTTT.

V is TRBV5-1 and J is TRBJ1-3; D remains ambiguous. The V end was cut by 4 bases, the J end by 4 bases, with 9 bases between. This CDR3 contains 13 residues. CDR1 is SGHRS and CDR2 is YFSETQ in the germline V gene. The CDR3 reads CASSPGNGNTIYF. DNA for the CDR3: TGCGCCAGCAGCCCGGGAAACGGAAACACCATATATTTT.

V is TRBV10-3 and J is TRBJ2-5; weak D call: TRBD2 (5 bases). Trimming took off 6 bases at V and 1 base at J, with 9 bases between the two ends. The CDR3 runs to 13 residues. The germline V gene encodes CDR1 ENHRY and CDR2 SYGVKD. The CDR3, as DNA: TGTGCCATCAGCGGGAACCGCCAAGAGACCCAGTACTTC. Translation: CAISGNRQETQYF.

The V and J genes are TRBV6-1 and TRBJ2-7; 7 bases agree with TRBD1. Germline lookup yields CDR1 MNHNS and CDR2 SASEGT. The CDR3 runs to 15 residues. Trimming cost V 2 bases and J 0 bases; bases outside gene matches: 4. CDR3 sequence (DNA): TGTGCCAGCAGTGAATCGGGACAGTTCTCCTACGAGCAGTACTTC. Protein sequence: CASSESGQFSYEQYF.

The rearrangement uses TRBV5-1 and TRBJ1-2; D call uncertain. V lost 1 base and J lost 6, with 13 bases in between. The germline CDR1 and CDR2 sequences are SGHRS and YFSETQ. The CDR3 length is 14 residues. CDR3: CASSLIMSGNGYTF. The DNA of the CDR3 is TGCGCCAGCAGCTTGATTATGTCAGGCAATGGCTACACCTTC.

The J gene is TRBJ2-1, the V gene TRBV7-6; D gene unclear. CDR3 size: 11 residues. Germline lookup yields CDR1 SGHVS and CDR2 FNYEAQ. V was pared by 5 bases and J by 4 bases, with 3 bases between. CDR3 DNA: TGTGCCAGCAGCATATACAATGAGCAGTTCTTC. It is translated as CASSIYNEQFF.

V usage is TRBV2 and J usage is TRBJ1-2; 7 nucleotides match TRBD1. Germline CDR1 reads SNHLY; CDR2 reads FYNNEI. V shed 6 bases, J shed 2 bases, and the junction held 3 bases outside the gene matches. The CDR3 loop spans 13 amino acids. The CDR3 is CASSGTANYGYTF. CDR3 DNA: TGTGCCAGCAGCGGGACAGCCAACTATGGCTACACCTTC.

The chain uses TRBV7-9 and TRBJ1-1; D call uncertain. The V gene lost 5 bases and the J gene lost 4 bases, with 14 bases spanning the gap. The CDR3 runs to 14 residues. The germline gives CDR1 SEHNR, CDR2 FQNEAQ (reference sequence). The CDR3, as DNA: TGTGCCAGCAGCGGAGATCGAGGGAGCACTGAAGCTTTCTTT. Protein product: CASSGDRGSTEAFF.

V and J are TRBV6-4 and TRBJ1-5; perhaps TRBD1 as D (5 bases). The V end was cut by 2 bases, the J end by 2 bases, with 10 bases between. Per the germline V gene, CDR1 is MRHNA and CDR2 is SNTAGT. The CDR3 is made up of 15 amino acids. The CDR3 DNA follows: TGTGCCAGCAGTGACCAGGGAGGGGGCAATCAGCCCCAGCATTTT. Translating it yields CASSDQGGGNQPQHF.

For the CDR3, the DNA is TGTGCCAGCAGTGGATTTAGCGGGGTGGTACGAAATGAGCAGTTCTTC. Its translation: CASSGFSGVVRNEQFF. The V and J genes are TRBV25-1 and TRBJ2-1, with 8 bases aligning to TRBD2. Germline CDR1 reads MGHDK; CDR2 reads SYGVNS. The CDR3 covers 16 residues. Losses at the gene ends were 4 bases for V and 7 bases for J; bases not matched to a gene: 12.

This rearrangement joins TRBV5-1 to TRBJ2-7; D uncertain. Germline CDR1 and CDR2: SGHRS and YFSETQ. The CDR3 consists of 14 residues. Trimming took off 3 bases at V and 3 bases at J, with 13 bases between the two ends. The CDR3 bases are TGCGCCAGCAGCTCGACATCTCTTGGCTACGAGCAGTACTTC. This encodes CASSSTSLGYEQYF.

This clone was counted only a few times. The rearrangement uses TRBV14 and TRBJ1-2, with 8 bases identical to TRBD1. Germline V gene sequence: CDR1 SGHDN, CDR2 FVKESK. Unmatched junction bases numbered 15, after V lost 5 bases and J lost 7 bases. The CDR3 has 16 residues. The CDR3 protein is CASSWPGQDDGGGYTF. The DNA for the CDR3 is TGTGCCAGCAGCTGGCCGGGACAGGATGATGGTGGTGGCTACACCTTC.